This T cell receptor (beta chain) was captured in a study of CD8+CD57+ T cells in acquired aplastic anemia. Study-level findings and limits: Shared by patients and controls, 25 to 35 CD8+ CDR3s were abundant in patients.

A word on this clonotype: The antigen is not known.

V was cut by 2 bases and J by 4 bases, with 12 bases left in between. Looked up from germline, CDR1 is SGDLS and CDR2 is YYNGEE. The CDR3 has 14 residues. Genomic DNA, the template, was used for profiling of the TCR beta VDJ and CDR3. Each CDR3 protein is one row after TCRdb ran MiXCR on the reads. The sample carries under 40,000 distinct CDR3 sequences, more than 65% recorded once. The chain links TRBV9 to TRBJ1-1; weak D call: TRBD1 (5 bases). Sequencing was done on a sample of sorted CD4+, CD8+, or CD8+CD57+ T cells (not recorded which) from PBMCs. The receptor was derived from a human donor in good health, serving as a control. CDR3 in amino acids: CASSVGALGTEAFF. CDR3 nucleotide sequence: TGTGCCAGCAGCGTTGGGGCATTAGGCACTGAAGCTTTCTTT.